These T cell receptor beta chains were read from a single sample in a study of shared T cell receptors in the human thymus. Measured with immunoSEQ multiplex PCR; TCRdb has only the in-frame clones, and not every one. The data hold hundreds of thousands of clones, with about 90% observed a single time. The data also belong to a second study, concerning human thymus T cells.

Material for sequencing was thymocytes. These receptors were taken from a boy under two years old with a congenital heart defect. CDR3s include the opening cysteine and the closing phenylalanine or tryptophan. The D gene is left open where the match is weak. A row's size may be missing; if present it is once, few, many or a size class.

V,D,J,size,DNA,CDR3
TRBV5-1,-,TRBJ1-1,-,TGCGCCAGCAGCTTCCGTTCGGGACATAAGAACACTGAAGCTTTCTTT,CASSFRSGHKNTEAFF
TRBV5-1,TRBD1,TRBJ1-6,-,TGCGCCAGCAGCCCGGGACAGCGGGATAATTCACCCCTCCACTTT,CASSPGQRDNSPLHF
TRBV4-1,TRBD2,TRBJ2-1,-,TGCGCCAGCAGCCACCCGGGGGGAGCCCCATCCTACAATGAGCAGTTCTTC,CASSHPGGAPSYNEQFF
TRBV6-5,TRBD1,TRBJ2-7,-,TGTGCCAGCAGCCCCCAAGGGGGCTGTTACGAGCAGTACTTC,CASSPQGGCYEQYF
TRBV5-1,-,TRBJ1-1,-,TGCGCCAGCAGCTTGGGGGAGGGACAAAAAATGAACACTGAAGCTTTCTTT,CASSLGEGQKMNTEAFF
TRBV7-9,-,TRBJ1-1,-,TGTGCCAGCATCCTGGGAGGATTTGAAGGGACTGAAGCTTTCTTT,CASILGGFEGTEAFF
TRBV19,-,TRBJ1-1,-,TGTGCCACTAAACAGGGTCTGAACACTGAAGCTTTCTTT,CATKQGLNTEAFF
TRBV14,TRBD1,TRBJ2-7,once,TGTGCCAGCAACCCGACAGGGTTCTCCTGCGAGCAGTACTTC,CASNPTGFSCEQYF
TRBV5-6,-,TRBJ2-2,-,TGTGCCAGCAGCTTGGGGACTGGGCCCGCGAACACCGGGGAGCTGTTTTTT,CASSLGTGPANTGELFF
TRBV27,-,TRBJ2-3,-,TGTGCCAGCAGCCCAGGGTTGGGAGATACGCAGTATTTT,CASSPGLGDTQYF
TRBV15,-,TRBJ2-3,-,TGTGCCACCAGCAGAGGAAAAGGAGGGGGCACAGATACGCAGTATTTT,CATSRGKGGGTDTQYF
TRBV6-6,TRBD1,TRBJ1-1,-,TGTGCCAGCGCCACCGGACAGGGAATTATGAACACTGAAGCTTTCTTT,CASATGQGIMNTEAFF
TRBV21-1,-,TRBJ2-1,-,TGTGCCAGCAGCAAAACCCCCAGGCCCTCCCCTGTAAATGAGCAGTTCTTC,CASSKTPRPSPVNEQFF
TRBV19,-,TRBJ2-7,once,TGTGCCAGTAGTATAGTTCCAGCCTACGAGCAGTACTTC,CASSIVPAYEQYF
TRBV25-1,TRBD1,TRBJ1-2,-,TGTGCCAGCACAAAAGGGACAGATGGCTACACCTTC,CASTKGTDGYTF
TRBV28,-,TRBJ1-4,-,TGTGCCAGCAGTAGGAGCGGTTATGAAAAACTGTTTTTT,CASSRSGYEKLFF
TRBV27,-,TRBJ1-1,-,TGTGCCAGCAGTTTAGATACGAACATTAACACTGAAGCTTTCTTT,CASSLDTNINTEAFF
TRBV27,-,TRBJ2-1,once,TGTGCCAGCAGTGGACCCCAGGGGAATGAGCAGTTCTTC,CASSGPQGNEQFF
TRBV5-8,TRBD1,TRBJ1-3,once,TGTGCCAGCAGTCAGCTATGGACAGGACTGGAAAACACCATATATTTT,CASSQLWTGLENTIYF
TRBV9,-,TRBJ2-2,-,TGTGCCAGCAGCGTCTACGGTTACACCGGGGAGCTGTTTTTT,CASSVYGYTGELFF
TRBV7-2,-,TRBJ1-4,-,TGTGCCAGCAGCTTATACGGGCAGGGGCCTGAAAAACTGTTTTTT,CASSLYGQGPEKLFF
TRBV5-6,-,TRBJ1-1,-,TGTGCCAGCAGCCCAGCGTTGACGGCCACTGAAGCTTTCTTT,CASSPALTATEAFF
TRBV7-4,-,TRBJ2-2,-,TGTGCCAGCAGGTTAAGCGGAAACACCGGGGAGCTGTTTTTT,CASRLSGNTGELFF
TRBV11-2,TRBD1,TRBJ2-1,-,TGTGCCAGCAGCCAGACAGGGGGCTACAATGAGCAGTTCTTC,CASSQTGGYNEQFF
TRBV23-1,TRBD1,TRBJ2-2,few,TGCGCCAGCAGTCATCTTACTAACAGGGGCGTGAACACCGGGGAGCTGTTTTTT,CASSHLTNRGVNTGELFF
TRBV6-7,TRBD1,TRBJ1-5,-,TGTGCCAGCAGTGCGGACAGGGATAGCAATCAGCCCCAGCATTTT,CASSADRDSNQPQHF
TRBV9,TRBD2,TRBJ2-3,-,TGTGCCAGCAGCGTAGAGGGACTAGGTACGCAGTATTTT,CASSVEGLGTQYF
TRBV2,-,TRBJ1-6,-,TGTGCCAGCAGTGTAGCCAGGGGCAATTCACCCCTCCACTTT,CASSVARGNSPLHF
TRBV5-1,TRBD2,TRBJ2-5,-,TGCGCCAGCAGCTTGGCTTCGGTAGCGGGAGCACAAGAGACCCAGTACTTC,CASSLASVAGAQETQYF
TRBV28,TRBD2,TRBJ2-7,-,TGTGCCAGCAGTTTGGGGGGAGGGATCGGCGACGAGCAGTACTTC,CASSLGGGIGDEQYF
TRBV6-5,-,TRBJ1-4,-,TGTGCCAGCACCTCATTCGACTCTAATGAAAAACTGTTTTTT,CASTSFDSNEKLFF
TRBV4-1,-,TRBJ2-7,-,TGCGCCAGCAGCCAAGCCTCCGACCTTGGTAGCGACGAGCAGTACTTC,CASSQASDLGSDEQYF
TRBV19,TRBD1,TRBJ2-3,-,TGTGCCAGTAGCCCGGGACAGGGGCCCTCAGATACGCAGTATTTT,CASSPGQGPSDTQYF
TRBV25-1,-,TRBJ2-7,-,TGTGCGACGGGTGACCTCAGTGGCTCCTACGAGCAGTACTTC,CATGDLSGSYEQYF
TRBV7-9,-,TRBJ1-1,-,TGTGCCAGCAGCTTCGAAGACCCAGGGGAGACTGAAGCTTTCTTT,CASSFEDPGETEAFF
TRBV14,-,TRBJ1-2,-,TGTGCCAGCAGCCAAGATCCCAGGGGTGACGGCTACACCTTC,CASSQDPRGDGYTF
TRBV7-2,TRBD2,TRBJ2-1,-,TGTGCCAGCAGCTTAGAATCGGGAGGGAATGAGCAGTTCTTC,CASSLESGGNEQFF
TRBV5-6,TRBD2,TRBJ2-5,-,TGTGCCAGCAGCCACATACTAGCGGGGGGAGAGACCCAGTACTTC,CASSHILAGGETQYF
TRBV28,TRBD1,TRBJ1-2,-,TGTGCCAGCACAGAGACAGGGGCGGTGTTATTTAACTATGGCTACACCTTC,CASTETGAVLFNYGYTF
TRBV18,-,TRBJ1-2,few,TGTGCCAGCTCTCCCACCCTGGTAGGCCCGGGTTGGTTCTATGGCTACACCTTC,CASSPTLVGPGWFYGYTF
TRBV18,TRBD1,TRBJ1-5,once,TGTGCCAGCTCACCGATAGGTCGCAGGGGGTCGGGAAGCAATCAGCCCCAGCATTTT,CASSPIGRRGSGSNQPQHF
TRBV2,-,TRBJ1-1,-,TGTGCCAGCAGCCCGTTTCAGGGGAACACTGAAGCTTTCTTT,CASSPFQGNTEAFF
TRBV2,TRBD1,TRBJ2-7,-,TGTGCCAGCAGTGCGCGTCCGACCTGGGACAGGGGGCCATACGAGCAGTACTTC,CASSARPTWDRGPYEQYF
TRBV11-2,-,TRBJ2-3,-,TGTGCCAGCAGCTTAGACGGGGATACTAGCACAGATACGCAGTATTTT,CASSLDGDTSTDTQYF
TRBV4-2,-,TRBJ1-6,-,TGTGCCAGCAGCCAAGATTCTACAGGGCGAAATTCACCCCTCCACTTT,CASSQDSTGRNSPLHF
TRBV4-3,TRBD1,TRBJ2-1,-,TGCGCCAGCAGCCAAGTCTTAGGGACAGGTGGCTACAATGAGCAGTTCTTC,CASSQVLGTGGYNEQFF
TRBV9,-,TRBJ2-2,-,TGTGCCAGCAGCGTAGGAGGAGGGGTTAGGACCGGGGAGCTGTTTTTT,CASSVGGGVRTGELFF
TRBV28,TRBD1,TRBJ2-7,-,TGTGCCAGCACCGGGGGACAGGGGTCGACCTACGAGCAGTACTTC,CASTGGQGSTYEQYF
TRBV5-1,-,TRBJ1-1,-,TGCGCCAGCAGCTTGGACCCCCGACAGAGGAGCACTGAAGCTTTCTTT,CASSLDPRQRSTEAFF
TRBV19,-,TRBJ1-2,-,TGTGCCAGTAGTCCAGGTACATATGGCTACACCTTC,CASSPGTYGYTF
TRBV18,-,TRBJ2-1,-,TGTGCCAGCTCACCTATTCAGGGTTTCTACAATGAGCAGTTCTTC,CASSPIQGFYNEQFF
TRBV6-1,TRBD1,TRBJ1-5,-,TGTGCCAGCAGTGAAGTGAAGGACAGGGGGATCCATCAGCCCCAGCATTTT,CASSEVKDRGIHQPQHF
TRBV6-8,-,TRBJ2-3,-,TGTGCCAGCAGTTACGGCGGGGACACAGATACGCAGTATTTT,CASSYGGDTDTQYF
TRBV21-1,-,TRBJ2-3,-,TGTGCCAGCAGGGGACTAGCGGGAGGACTCACAGATACGCAGTATTTT,CASRGLAGGLTDTQYF
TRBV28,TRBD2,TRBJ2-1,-,TGTGCCAGCAGAACCGGGACTAGTACGTTCTTC,CASRTGTSTFF
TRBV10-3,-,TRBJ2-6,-,TGTGCCATCAGTGAGTACGGGTCCGGGGCCAACGTCCTGACTTTC,CAISEYGSGANVLTF
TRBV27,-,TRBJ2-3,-,TGTGCCAGCAGTTCCCGGACGGGGAGTAGGGATACGCAGTATTTT,CASSSRTGSRDTQYF
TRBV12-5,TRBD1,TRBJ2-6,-,TGTGCTAGTGCCTGGGACAGGGGCTCTGGGGCCAACGTCCTGACTTTC,CASAWDRGSGANVLTF